This entry is about one T cell receptor (beta chain). What it binds is not known. The data originate from a study of beta chain features in type 1 diabetes. General observations from the study: Shorter TCRB CDR3s, moderately but significantly so, marked every one of the four CD4+ subsets in Type 1 diabetes patients. Insertions at VDJ junctions were less frequent in type 1 diabetes patients. These patients also deleted more nucleotides at the same junctions.

The isolated RNA, all of it, was reverse transcribed, so expressed TCRB transcripts were what got sequenced. Clones were sequenced by immunoSEQ multiplex PCR, and TCRdb holds only the in-frame ones, with some missing. The sample lists a few hundred thousand clones, about 12% occurring once. Trimming removed 7 bases from V and 1 base from J, with 7 bases in between. The CDR3 totals 12 residues. CDR1 and CDR2 (germline): WSHSY, SAAADI. The chain carries TRBV10-2 and TRBJ1-1; no reliable D call. The sample consisted of naive CD4+ T cells from blood. The receptor was derived from a woman aged 18-29 years with type 1 diabetes. The CDR3 nucleotides read TGCGCCAGCAAACGGGAGAACACTGAAGCTTTCTTT. It encodes CASKRENTEAFF.